The rows below give T cell receptor beta chains drawn from one sample of a study of cytomegalovirus exposure and HLA in healthy donors. Clones were sequenced by immunoSEQ multiplex PCR, and TCRdb holds only the in-frame ones, with some missing. In the table there are 120,000 to 150,000 clones, over 80% of which are singletons. The specimen sequenced was PBMCs. The receptors were sampled from a man aged 18 to 29 in good health and CMV-seropositive. The CDR3 runs from the conserved cysteine through the conserved F or W. A D gene is named only where the DNA matches it firmly. Only part of the rows carry a size: once, few, many, or a class if the clone is expanded.

size	D	J	V	CDR3	DNA
once	NA	TRBJ2-3	TRBV12-5	CASGLVLLGGPRDTQYF	TGTGCTAGTGGTTTGGTCCTTCTAGGAGGCCCCAGGGATACGCAGTATTTT
NA	TRBD2	TRBJ2-7	TRBV6-1	CASSALAGGGSYEQYF	TGTGCCAGCAGTGCTCTAGCGGGGGGCGGCTCCTACGAGCAGTACTTC
NA	TRBD1	TRBJ1-2	TRBV6-1	CASSAWDRNYGYTF	TGTGCCAGCAGCGCTTGGGACAGGAATTATGGCTACACCTTC
NA	TRBD2	TRBJ2-5	TRBV9	CASSTGLGETQYF	TGTGCCAGCAGCACGGGACTAGGGGAGACCCAGTACTTC
NA	TRBD1	TRBJ2-2	TRBV2	CARNAGQGNTGELFF	TGTGCCAGGAATGCGGGACAGGGTAATACCGGGGAGCTGTTTTTT
NA	TRBD1	TRBJ2-7	TRBV29-1	CSVERQGEVYEQYF	TGCAGCGTTGAACGACAGGGAGAGGTTTACGAGCAGTACTTC
NA	TRBD2	TRBJ2-1	TRBV5-1	CASSLAGLAGGLEQFF	TGCGCCAGCAGCTTGGCCGGACTAGCGGGGGGGCTGGAGCAGTTCTTC
NA	NA	TRBJ1-1	TRBV14	CASSPGHPPVNTEAFF	TGTGCCAGCAGCCCGGGACACCCTCCTGTGAACACTGAAGCTTTCTTT
NA	NA	TRBJ2-5	TRBV5-4	CASSKEGWGETQYF	TGTGCCAGCAGCAAGGAGGGGTGGGGAGAGACCCAGTACTTC
once	TRBD1	TRBJ2-7	TRBV28	CASSPGGQGYYEQYF	TGTGCCAGCAGCCCCGGGGGACAGGGATACTACGAGCAGTACTTC
NA	TRBD1	TRBJ1-5	TRBV30	CAWGQVQPQHF	TGTGCCTGGGGACAGGTTCAGCCCCAGCATTTT
NA	TRBD2	TRBJ2-1	TRBV25-1	CASKTTSGSPEQFF	TGTGCCAGCAAGACGACTAGCGGGAGCCCTGAGCAGTTCTTC
NA	NA	TRBJ2-7	TRBV5-1	CASSSSPGYEQYF	TGCGCCAGCAGCAGCTCCCCGGGGTACGAGCAGTACTTC
NA	TRBD2	TRBJ2-2	TRBV5-4	CASSLPPGGRTGELFF	TGTGCCAGCAGCTTGCCCCCGGGAGGGAGAACCGGGGAGCTGTTTTTT
NA	TRBD2	TRBJ2-5	TRBV4-1	CASSRFSGRETQYF	TGCGCCAGCAGCCGATTTAGCGGGAGAGAGACCCAGTACTTC
many	TRBD2	TRBJ2-7	TRBV6-1	CASSELAGQSYEQYF	TGTGCCAGCAGTGAACTAGCGGGGCAGTCCTACGAGCAGTACTTC
NA	NA	TRBJ1-1	TRBV29-1	CSVLDISEAFF	TGCAGCGTTCTCGACATCTCTGAAGCTTTCTTT
NA	NA	TRBJ2-1	TRBV19	CASSIRQGRGDEQFF	TGTGCCAGTAGTATAAGGCAGGGGAGAGGCGATGAGCAGTTCTTC
NA	NA	TRBJ2-7	TRBV5-6	CASSLDSSSYEQYF	TGTGCCAGCAGCTTGGATTCGTCGTCCTACGAGCAGTACTTC
NA	NA	TRBJ1-2	TRBV6-6	CASSYGAANYGYTF	TGTGCCAGCAGTTACGGGGCAGCTAACTATGGCTACACCTTC
NA	NA	TRBJ2-5	TRBV25-1	CASAGETQYF	TGTGCCAGCGCTGGCGAGACCCAGTACTTC
NA	TRBD1	TRBJ1-1	TRBV27	CASSGQGDTEAFF	TGTGCCAGCAGCGGACAGGGGGACACTGAAGCTTTCTTT
NA	TRBD1	TRBJ1-1	TRBV5-1	CASSQARDRGRGTEAFF	TGCGCCAGCAGCCAAGCTCGGGACAGGGGGCGCGGGACTGAAGCTTTCTTT
NA	TRBD1	TRBJ1-3	TRBV7-9	CASSARTGGLDTIYF	TGTGCCAGCAGCGCACGGACAGGGGGCCTAGACACCATATATTTT
NA	TRBD2	TRBJ2-3	TRBV6-1	CASSRERGSTDTQYF	TGTGCCAGCAGTCGGGAGCGGGGGAGCACAGATACGCAGTATTTT
NA	TRBD2	TRBJ2-7	TRBV28	CASRPDSGRTEQYF	TGTGCCAGCCGACCCGATAGCGGGAGAACCGAGCAGTACTTC
NA	TRBD1	TRBJ1-1	TRBV2	CASSEGQGITEAFF	TGTGCCAGCAGTGAGGGACAGGGAATCACTGAAGCTTTCTTT
NA	NA	TRBJ1-2	TRBV5-6	CASSSRVGGYTF	TGTGCCAGCAGCTCCAGGGTTGGGGGCTACACCTTC
once	TRBD2	TRBJ2-1	TRBV29-1	CSVEGLVPSYNEQFF	TGCAGCGTCGAAGGACTAGTTCCCTCCTACAATGAGCAGTTCTTC
NA	NA	TRBJ2-1	TRBV28	CASSLEGSLTSSYNEQFF	TGTGCCAGCAGTTTAGAGGGCAGTTTGACCAGCTCCTACAATGAGCAGTTCTTC
NA	NA	TRBJ2-7	TRBV19	CASKFSVGNEQYF	TGTGCCAGTAAGTTCTCGGTTGGTAATGAGCAGTACTTC